The clone carrying this T cell receptor beta chain was seen a few times. Unique molecular identifiers were used in preparing the TCRbeta library. TCRdb itself ran the PCR reads through MiXCR, one entry per CDR3 protein. The sample has 350,000 to 450,000 distinct CDR3 sequences; about 20% are singletons. The sample is drawn from a study of T-cell reconstitution after alpha-beta-depleted transplantation in children. Trimming removed 1 base from V and 5 bases from J, with 9 bases in between. The CDR3 runs 14 residues. From germline, CDR1 is SEHNR and CDR2 FQNEAQ (reference sequence). V usage is TRBV7-9 and J usage is TRBJ2-1, with unresolved D. Specimen: PBMCs from the stem cell graft donor, collected from the stem cell graft. This TCR was recovered from a human donor who donated a stem cell graft to a child with acute myeloid leukemia. CDR3 sequence reads: CASSLGPANNEQFF. The CDR3 DNA reads TGTGCCAGCAGCTTAGGCCCAGCTAACAATGAGCAGTTCTTC.